This TCR beta chain was sequenced during a study of blood T cell repertoires in COVID-19. J was trimmed by 3 bases and V by 0 bases; bases with no gene match: 2. This CDR3 is 15 amino acids long. Germline-derived CDR1 and CDR2 are GTSNPN and SVGIG (reference sequence). Data came from immunoSEQ multiplex PCR; TCRdb stores just in-frame clones and leaves some out. Of approximately 400,000 clones in the sample, more than 75% were seen once. V and J are TRBV30 and TRBJ2-2, with 9 bases identical to TRBD1. This TCR was recovered from a woman in her late teens or twenties who had recovered from COVID-19. The specimen sequenced was PBMCs or T cells enriched from blood (not recorded which). CDR3 DNA sequence: TGTGCCTGGAGTGTACAGGGGGCGCACACCGGGGAGCTGTTTTTT. Its translation: CAWSVQGAHTGELFF.